The clone carrying this T cell receptor beta chain was detected only once. The antigen is unknown. Sequence at one end of the junction differs from germline and may be a read error. Per germline, CDR1 SGHAT and CDR2 FQNNGV. The length of the CDR3 is 13 residues. The time point was: 2014-2015 season, pre-vaccination. The data originate from a study of follicular helper T cells after annual influenza vaccination. Notes on the study in general: For non-cTfh compartments, undersampling could not be ruled out. Just roughly 8.5-20% of cells analyzed had recovered productive TCRB sequences.

Sequencing of TCRB used Survey level resolution. Clones were read by immunoSEQ multiplex PCR, and TCRdb kept only the in-frame ones, dropping some. The data show about 11,000 clones, approximately 77% seen once. V and J are TRBV11-2 and TRBJ2-7; 9 positions match TRBD1. The TCR comes from an adult who received the influenza vaccine. The sample in question was CXCR5- memory CD4+ T cells sorted from blood, obtained on the day of influenza vaccination. CDR3 sequence: CASSLDRGDRGFF. The CDR3 region has the DNA TGTGCCAGCAGCTTAGATAGGGGAGACAGGGGGTTCTTC.